The rows below give T cell receptor beta chains drawn from one sample of a study of blood T cell repertoires in COVID-19. The data were produced by immunoSEQ multiplex PCR, yet TCRdb's version contains in-frame clones alone and is incomplete. The table lists about 340,000 clones, 80% to 90% of them singletons. Material: PBMCs or T cells enriched from blood (not recorded which). The receptor set was obtained from a woman between 40 and 50 years old with acute COVID-19. The CDR3 runs from the conserved cysteine through the conserved F or W. D genes are given only for firm matches. Rows may omit the clone size; those that give it use once, few, many or a size class.

j_call: TRBJ1-1; clone_size: -; v_call: TRBV9; d_call: TRBD1; cdr3_nt: TGTGCCAGCAGCGCCCGGGACAGGGGAGGCGGCACTGAAGCTTTCTTT; cdr3_aa: CASSARDRGGGTEAFF
j_call: TRBJ2-5; clone_size: once; v_call: TRBV2; d_call: -; cdr3_nt: TGTGCCAGCAGTGAAAGGGGAGGAGAGACCCAGTACTTC; cdr3_aa: CASSERGGETQYF
j_call: TRBJ1-5; clone_size: -; v_call: TRBV5-1; d_call: -; cdr3_nt: TGCGCCAGCAGCTTGCGTCAGCCCCAGCATTTT; cdr3_aa: CASSLRQPQHF
j_call: TRBJ1-1; clone_size: few; v_call: TRBV7-2; d_call: -; cdr3_nt: TGTGCCAGCAGCTTAGCGGGCGGGAGTACTGAAGCTTTCTTT; cdr3_aa: CASSLAGGSTEAFF
j_call: TRBJ2-1; clone_size: -; v_call: TRBV4-1; d_call: -; cdr3_nt: TGCGCCAGCAGCCAAGATGGCGCGGCGTGGAATGAGCAGTTCTTC; cdr3_aa: CASSQDGAAWNEQFF
j_call: TRBJ1-1; clone_size: -; v_call: TRBV4-3; d_call: -; cdr3_nt: TGCGCCAGCAGCCAAGATCGGAACACTGAAGCTTTCTTT; cdr3_aa: CASSQDRNTEAFF
j_call: TRBJ1-4; clone_size: once; v_call: TRBV5-1; d_call: TRBD1; cdr3_nt: TGCGCCAGCAGCTTGTTGACAGGGTTTAATGAAAAACTGTTTTTT; cdr3_aa: CASSLLTGFNEKLFF
j_call: TRBJ2-7; clone_size: -; v_call: TRBV7-9; d_call: -; cdr3_nt: TGTGCCAGCAGCGACGTTCGACTGGGCTCCTACGAGCAGTACTTC; cdr3_aa: CASSDVRLGSYEQYF
j_call: TRBJ1-3; clone_size: -; v_call: TRBV9; d_call: TRBD1; cdr3_nt: TGTGCCAGCAGCGTTGGGTGGACAGGGGGCGTTGGAAACACCATATATTTT; cdr3_aa: CASSVGWTGGVGNTIYF
j_call: TRBJ2-1; clone_size: -; v_call: TRBV6-5; d_call: -; cdr3_nt: TGTGCCAGCAGTTACGCTTCCGGGACAAGGTCTCGGGAGCAGTTCTTC; cdr3_aa: CASSYASGTRSREQFF
j_call: TRBJ2-7; clone_size: -; v_call: TRBV4-2; d_call: TRBD1; cdr3_nt: TGTGCCAGCAGCCACGGACAGGAGGACCCCGCGTACGAGCAGTACTTC; cdr3_aa: CASSHGQEDPAYEQYF
j_call: TRBJ1-1; clone_size: -; v_call: TRBV14; d_call: -; cdr3_nt: TGTGCCAGCAGCCAAGAAGGGAGACCACCCAATGAAGCTTTCTTT; cdr3_aa: CASSQEGRPPNEAFF